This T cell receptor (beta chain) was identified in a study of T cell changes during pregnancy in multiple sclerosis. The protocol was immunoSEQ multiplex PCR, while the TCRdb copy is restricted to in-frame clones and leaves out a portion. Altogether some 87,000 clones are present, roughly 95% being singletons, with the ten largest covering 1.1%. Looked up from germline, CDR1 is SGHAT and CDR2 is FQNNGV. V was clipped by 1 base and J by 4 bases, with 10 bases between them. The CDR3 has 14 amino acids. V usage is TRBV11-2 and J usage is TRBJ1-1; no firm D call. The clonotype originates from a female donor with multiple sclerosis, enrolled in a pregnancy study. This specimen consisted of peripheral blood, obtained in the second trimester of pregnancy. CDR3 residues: CASSLGVGSTEAFF. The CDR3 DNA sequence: TGTGCCAGCAGCTTAGGAGTCGGGAGCACTGAAGCTTTCTTT. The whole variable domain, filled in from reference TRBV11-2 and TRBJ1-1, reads EAGVAQSPRYKIIEKRQSVAFWCNPISGHATLYWYQQILGQGPKLLIQFQNNGVVDDSQLPKDRFSAERLKGVDSTLKIQPAKLEDSAVYLCASSLGVGSTEAFFGQGTRLTVV.